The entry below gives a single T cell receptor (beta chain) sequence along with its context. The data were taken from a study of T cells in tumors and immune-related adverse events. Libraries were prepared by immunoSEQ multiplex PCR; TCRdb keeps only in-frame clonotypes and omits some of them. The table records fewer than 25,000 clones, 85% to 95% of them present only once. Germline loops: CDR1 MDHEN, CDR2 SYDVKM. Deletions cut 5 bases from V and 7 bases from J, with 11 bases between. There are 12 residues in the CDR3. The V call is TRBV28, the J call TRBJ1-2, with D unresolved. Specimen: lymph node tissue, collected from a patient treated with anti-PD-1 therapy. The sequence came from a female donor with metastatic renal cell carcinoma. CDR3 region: CASSAQVSGYTF. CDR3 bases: TGTGCCAGCAGTGCCCAGGTTTCTGGCTACACCTTC.